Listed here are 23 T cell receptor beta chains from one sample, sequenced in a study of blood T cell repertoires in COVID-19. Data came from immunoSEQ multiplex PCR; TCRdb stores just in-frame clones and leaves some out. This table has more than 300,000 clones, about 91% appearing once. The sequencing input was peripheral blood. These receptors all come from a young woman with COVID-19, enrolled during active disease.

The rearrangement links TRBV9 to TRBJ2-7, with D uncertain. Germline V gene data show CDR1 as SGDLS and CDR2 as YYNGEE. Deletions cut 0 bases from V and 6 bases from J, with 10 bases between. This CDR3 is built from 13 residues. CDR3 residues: CASSVGGEREQYV. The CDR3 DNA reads TGTGCCAGCAGCGTAGGCGGAGAGCGCGAGCAGTACGTC.

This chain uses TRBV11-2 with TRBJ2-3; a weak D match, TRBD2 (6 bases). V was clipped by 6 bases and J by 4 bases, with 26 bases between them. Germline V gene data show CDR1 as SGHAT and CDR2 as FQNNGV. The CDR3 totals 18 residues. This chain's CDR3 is CASRPFPGGTQGADTQYF. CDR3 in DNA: TGTGCCAGCAGACCATTCCCAGGCGGGACTCAAGGGGCAGATACGCAGTATTTT.

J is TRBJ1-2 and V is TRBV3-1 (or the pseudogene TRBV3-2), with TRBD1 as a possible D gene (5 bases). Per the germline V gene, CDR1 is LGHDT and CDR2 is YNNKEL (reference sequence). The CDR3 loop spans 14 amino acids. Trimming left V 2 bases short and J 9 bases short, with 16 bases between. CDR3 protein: CASSQSLGPKSYTF. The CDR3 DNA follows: TGTGCCAGCAGCCAATCCCTGGGGCCCAAGAGCTACACCTTC.

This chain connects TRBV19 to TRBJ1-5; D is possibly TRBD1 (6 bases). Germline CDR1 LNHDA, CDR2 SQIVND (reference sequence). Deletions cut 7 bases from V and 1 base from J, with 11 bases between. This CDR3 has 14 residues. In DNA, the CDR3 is TGTGCCAGTATTACAGGGCTGAGCAATCAGCCCCAGCATTTT. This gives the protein CASITGLSNQPQHF.

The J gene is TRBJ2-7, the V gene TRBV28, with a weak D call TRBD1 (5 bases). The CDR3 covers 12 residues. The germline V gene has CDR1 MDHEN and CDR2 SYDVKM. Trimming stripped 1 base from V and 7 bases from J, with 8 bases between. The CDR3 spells CASSLSGREQYV. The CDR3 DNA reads TGTGCCAGCAGTTTATCAGGGCGGGAGCAGTACGTC.

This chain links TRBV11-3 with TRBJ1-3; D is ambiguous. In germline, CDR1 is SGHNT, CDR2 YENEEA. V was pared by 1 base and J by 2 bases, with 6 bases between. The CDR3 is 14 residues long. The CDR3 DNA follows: TGTGCCAGCAGCTTAGGCGGTACTGGAAACACCATATATTTT. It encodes CASSLGGTGNTIYF.

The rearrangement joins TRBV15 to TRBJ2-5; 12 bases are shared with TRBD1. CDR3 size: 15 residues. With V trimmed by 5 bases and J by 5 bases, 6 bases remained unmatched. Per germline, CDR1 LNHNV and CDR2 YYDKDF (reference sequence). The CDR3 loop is CATSSGTGGLETQYF. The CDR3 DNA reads TGTGCCACCAGCTCCGGGACAGGGGGCTTGGAGACCCAGTACTTC.

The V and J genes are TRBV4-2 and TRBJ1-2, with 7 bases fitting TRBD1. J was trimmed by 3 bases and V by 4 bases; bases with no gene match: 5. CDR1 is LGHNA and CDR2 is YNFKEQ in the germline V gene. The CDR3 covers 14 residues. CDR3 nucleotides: TGTGCCAGCAGCCGGGACAGTGCCTACTATGGCTACACCTTC. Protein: CASSRDSAYYGYTF.

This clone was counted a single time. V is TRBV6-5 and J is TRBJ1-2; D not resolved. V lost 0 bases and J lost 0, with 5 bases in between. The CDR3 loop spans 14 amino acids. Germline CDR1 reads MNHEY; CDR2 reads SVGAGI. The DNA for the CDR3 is TGTGCCAGCAGTTACTCGAGGGCTAACTATGGCTACACCTTC. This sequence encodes CASSYSRANYGYTF.

The CDR3 sequence: CASSWEGSYNEQFF. The CDR3 nucleotides are TGTGCCAGCAGTTGGGAGGGCTCCTACAATGAGCAGTTCTTC. The chain carries TRBV6-5 and TRBJ2-1; 7 nucleotides line up with TRBD2. The CDR3 extends over 14 amino acids. Germline V gene lookup returns CDR1 MNHEY and CDR2 SVGAGI. Trimming removed 4 bases from V and 0 bases from J; junction bases left unmatched: 0.

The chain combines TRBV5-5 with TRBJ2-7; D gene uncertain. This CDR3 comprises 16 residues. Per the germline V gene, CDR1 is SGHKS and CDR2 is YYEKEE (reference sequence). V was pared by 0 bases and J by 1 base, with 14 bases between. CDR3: CASSLVPDARSYEQYF. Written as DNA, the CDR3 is TGTGCCAGCAGCTTGGTCCCAGACGCCAGGTCCTACGAGCAGTACTTC.

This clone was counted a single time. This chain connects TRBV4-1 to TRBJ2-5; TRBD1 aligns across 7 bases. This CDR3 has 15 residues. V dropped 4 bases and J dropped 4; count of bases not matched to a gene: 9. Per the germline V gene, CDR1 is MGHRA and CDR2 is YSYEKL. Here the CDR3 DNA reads TGCGCCAGCAGCCTCGGACCCCCAGGGGGAGAGACCCAGTACTTC. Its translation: CASSLGPPGGETQYF.

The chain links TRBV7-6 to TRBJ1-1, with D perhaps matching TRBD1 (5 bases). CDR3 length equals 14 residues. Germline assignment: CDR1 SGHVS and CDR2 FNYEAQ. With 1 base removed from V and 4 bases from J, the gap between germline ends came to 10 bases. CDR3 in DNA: TGTGCCAGCAGCTTAGGGACAAGCGCCACTGAAGCTTTCTTT. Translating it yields CASSLGTSATEAFF.

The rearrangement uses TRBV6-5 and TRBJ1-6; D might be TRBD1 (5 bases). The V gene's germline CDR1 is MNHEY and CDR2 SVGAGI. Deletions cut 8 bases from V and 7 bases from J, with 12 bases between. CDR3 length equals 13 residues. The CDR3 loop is CASRRGMNSPLHF. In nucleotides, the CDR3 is TGTGCCAGCCGGCGGGGGATGAATTCACCCCTCCACTTT.

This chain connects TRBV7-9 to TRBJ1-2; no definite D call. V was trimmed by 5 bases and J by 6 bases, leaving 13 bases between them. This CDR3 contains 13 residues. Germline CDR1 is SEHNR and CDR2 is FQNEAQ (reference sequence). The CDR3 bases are TGTGCCAGCAGCCAGCGTCCGCAGAATGGCTACACCTTC. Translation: CASSQRPQNGYTF.

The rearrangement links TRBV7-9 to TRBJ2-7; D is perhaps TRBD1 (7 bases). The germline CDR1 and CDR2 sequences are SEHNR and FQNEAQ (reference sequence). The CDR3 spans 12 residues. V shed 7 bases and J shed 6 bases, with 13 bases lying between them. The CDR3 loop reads CASILQGGEQYF. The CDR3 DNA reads TGTGCCAGCATACTCCAGGGGGGCGAGCAGTACTTC. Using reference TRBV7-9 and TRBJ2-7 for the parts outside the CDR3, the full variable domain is DTGVSQNPRHKITKRGQNVTFRCDPISEHNRLYWYRQTLGQGPEFLTYFQNEAQLEKSRLLSDRFSAERPKGSFSTLEIQRTEQGDSAMYLCASILQGGEQYFGPGTRLTVT.

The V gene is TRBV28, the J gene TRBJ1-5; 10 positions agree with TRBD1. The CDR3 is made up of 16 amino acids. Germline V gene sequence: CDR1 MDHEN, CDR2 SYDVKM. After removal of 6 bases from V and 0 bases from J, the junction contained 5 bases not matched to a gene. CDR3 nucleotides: TGTGCCAGCAGGGGACAGGGGTGGTATAGCAATCAGCCCCAGCATTTT. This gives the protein CASRGQGWYSNQPQHF.

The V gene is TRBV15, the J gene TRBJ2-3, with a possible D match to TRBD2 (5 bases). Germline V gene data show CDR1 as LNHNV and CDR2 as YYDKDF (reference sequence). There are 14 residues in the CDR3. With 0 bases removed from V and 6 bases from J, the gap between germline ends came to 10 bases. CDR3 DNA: TGTGCCACCAGCAGAGATCGGGGTTGGGATACGCAGTATTTT. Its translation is CATSRDRGWDTQYF. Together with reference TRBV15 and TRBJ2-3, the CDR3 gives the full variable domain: DAMVIQNPRYQVTQFGKPVTLSCSQTLNHNVMYWYQQKSSQAPKLLFHYYDKDFNNEADTPDNFQSRRPNTSFCFLDIRSPGLGDTAMYLCATSRDRGWDTQYFGPGTRLTVL.

The DNA of the CDR3 is TGCGCCAGCAGCCCCACCCAGGGGCGGACTGAAGCTTTCTTT. It codes for CASSPTQGRTEAFF. This sequence joins TRBV5-1 and TRBJ1-1; weak D call: TRBD1 (6 bases). Trimming took off 4 bases at V and 5 bases at J, with 15 bases between the two ends. CDR3 length: 14 amino acids. The germline V gene has CDR1 SGHRS and CDR2 YFSETQ.

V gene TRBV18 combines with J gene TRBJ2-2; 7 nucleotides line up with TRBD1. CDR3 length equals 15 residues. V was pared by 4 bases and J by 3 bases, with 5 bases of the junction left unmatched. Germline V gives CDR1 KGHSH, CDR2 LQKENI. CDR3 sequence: CASSRGQMDTGELFF. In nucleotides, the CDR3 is TGTGCCAGCTCACGGGGACAGATGGACACCGGGGAGCTGTTTTTT.

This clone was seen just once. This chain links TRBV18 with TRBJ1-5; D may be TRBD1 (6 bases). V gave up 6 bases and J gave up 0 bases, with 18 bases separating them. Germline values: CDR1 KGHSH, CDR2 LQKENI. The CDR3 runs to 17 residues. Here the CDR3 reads CASSSGPQGYSNQPQHF. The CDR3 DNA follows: TGTGCCAGCTCCTCGGGCCCGCAGGGGTATAGCAATCAGCCCCAGCATTTT.

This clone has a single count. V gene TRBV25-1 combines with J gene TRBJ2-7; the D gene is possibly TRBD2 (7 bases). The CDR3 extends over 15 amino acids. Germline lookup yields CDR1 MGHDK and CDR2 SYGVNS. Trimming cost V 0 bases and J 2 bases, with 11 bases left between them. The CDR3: CASSEYRGGAYEQYF. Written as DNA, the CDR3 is TGTGCCAGCAGTGAATATAGGGGGGGGGCCTACGAGCAGTACTTC.

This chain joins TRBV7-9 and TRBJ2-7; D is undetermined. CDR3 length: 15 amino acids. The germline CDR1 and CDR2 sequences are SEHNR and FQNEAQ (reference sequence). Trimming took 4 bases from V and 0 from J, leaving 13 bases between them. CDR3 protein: CASSSMAGPSYEQYF. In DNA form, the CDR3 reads TGTGCCAGCAGCTCGATGGCAGGTCCCTCCTACGAGCAGTACTTC.